This T cell receptor beta chain was found in a study of cytomegalovirus exposure and HLA in healthy donors. This CDR3 is 13 amino acids long. The V gene's germline CDR1 is SQVTM and CDR2 ANQGSEA. The V end lost 2 bases, the J end lost 4 bases, and 11 bases lay between the germline ends. Findings and limits, study-wide: Despite most TCR sequences being rare, some public TCRs occurred in many donors.

Researchers ran the PCR with 60 Vbeta and 13 Jbeta primers. This table comes from immunoSEQ multiplex PCR, and its TCRdb copy is limited to in-frame clones, with some not included. The profile shows some 67,000 clones, 75% to 90% of them singletons. This clone was picked up one time. Antigen: not known. The TCR originated in a woman in her thirties in good health and CMV-seropositive. The material sequenced was PBMCs. This chain connects TRBV29-1 to TRBJ1-1; possibly TRBD1 for D (6 bases). Here the CDR3 DNA reads TGCAGCGTTGAAACGTACAGGGCCACTGAAGCTTTCTTT. Translation: CSVETYRATEAFF. The variable domain in full, with the rest retrieved from reference TRBV29-1 and TRBJ1-1, is SAVISQKPSRDICQRGTSLTIQCQVDSQVTMMFWYRQQPGQSLTLIATANQGSEATYESGFVIDKFPISRPNLTFSTLTVSNMSPEDSSIYLCSVETYRATEAFFGQGTRLTVV.